This T cell receptor beta chain derives from a study of T-cell memory formation after mild COVID-19. Study-level findings and limits: Among contracting clones, CD4+ were mainly CM/EM and CD8+ enriched in EMRA. In pre-infection memory, a portion of responding clones appeared, which suggested that cross-reactive memory joined.

The CDR3 length is 13 residues. V shed 6 bases and J shed 0 bases, with 10 bases lying between them. Germline V gene data show CDR1 as SQVTM and CDR2 as ANQGSEA. This clonotype was detected ten times or more. Its antigen is still unknown. With constant-segment primers, 5'RACE yielded cDNA libraries of TCR alpha and TCR beta that carried sample barcodes and UMIs. TCRdb called the 5' RACE reads again in MiXCR, with one record for every CDR3 protein. The sample lists more than 75,000 distinct CDR3 sequences; approximately 25% were seen once. The sample taken for sequencing was PBMCs or a T cell subset sorted from them (not recorded which). This TCR derives from a man aged 18 to 29 who had mild COVID-19 (a few samples of this study predate the infection). Cell type and time point are not known. V gene TRBV29-1 combines with J gene TRBJ2-3, with D unclear. The CDR3 DNA is TGCAGCGTCCCCTTGACTAGCACAGATACGCAGTATTTT. It is translated as CSVPLTSTDTQYF.